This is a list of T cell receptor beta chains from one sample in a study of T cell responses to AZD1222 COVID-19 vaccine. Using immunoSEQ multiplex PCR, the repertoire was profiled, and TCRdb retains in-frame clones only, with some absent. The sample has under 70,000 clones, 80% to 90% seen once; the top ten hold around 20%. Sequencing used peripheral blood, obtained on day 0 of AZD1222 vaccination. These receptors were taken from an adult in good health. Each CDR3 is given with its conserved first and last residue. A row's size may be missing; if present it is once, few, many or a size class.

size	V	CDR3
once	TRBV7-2	CASSPETGGYQPQHF
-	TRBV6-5	CASHTGTNNEKLFF
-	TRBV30	CASRRSAGANVLTF
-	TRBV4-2	CASSYQRSGGNYEQYF
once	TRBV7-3	CASSTAGDYEQYF
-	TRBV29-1	CSVPKGTGDEQYF
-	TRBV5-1	CASSFMSGANVLTF
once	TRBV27	CASSLLLAGGTDTQYF
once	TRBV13	CASSLSAGLRTGELFF
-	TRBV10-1	CASREDRASPLHF
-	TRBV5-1	CASSLEPAGLGIGELFF
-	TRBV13	CASSFRSDATNEKLFF
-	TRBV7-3	CASSQTSAPGGKQLSYNEQFF
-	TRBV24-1	CATSDRGTSGGNNEQFF
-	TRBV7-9	CASSPKTSGGLTDTQYF
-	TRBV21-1	CASRDRYGHGYTF
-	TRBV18	CASSRGQMNIQYF
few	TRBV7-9	CASSFGINQPQHF
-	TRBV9	CASSVGPAGGYNEQFF
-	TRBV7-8	CASSAWTGDLSGNTIYF
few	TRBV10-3	CAISEVDGGYTF
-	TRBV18	CASSQDRNTEAFF
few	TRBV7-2	CASSPGTFNTEAFF